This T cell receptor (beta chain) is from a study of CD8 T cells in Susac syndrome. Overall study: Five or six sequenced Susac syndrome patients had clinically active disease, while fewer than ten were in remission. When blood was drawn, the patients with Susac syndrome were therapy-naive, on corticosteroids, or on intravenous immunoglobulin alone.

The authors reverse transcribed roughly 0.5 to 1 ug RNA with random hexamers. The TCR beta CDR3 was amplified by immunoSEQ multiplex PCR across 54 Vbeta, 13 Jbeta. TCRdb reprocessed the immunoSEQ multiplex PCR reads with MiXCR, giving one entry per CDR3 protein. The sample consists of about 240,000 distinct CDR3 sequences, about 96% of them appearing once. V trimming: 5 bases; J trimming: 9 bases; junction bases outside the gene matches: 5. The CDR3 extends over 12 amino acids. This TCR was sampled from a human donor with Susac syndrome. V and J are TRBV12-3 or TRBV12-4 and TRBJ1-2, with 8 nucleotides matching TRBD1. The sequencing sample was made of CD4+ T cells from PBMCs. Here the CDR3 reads CASSATGARYTF. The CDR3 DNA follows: TGTGCCAGCAGTGCGACAGGGGCCCGCTACACCTTC.